The 29 T cell receptor beta chains given below trace back to one sample, sequenced in a study of blood T cell repertoires in COVID-19. Some clones are missing from TCRdb's copy, which holds only in-frame ones; the method was immunoSEQ multiplex PCR. The table records 190,000 or so clones, roughly nine tenths of them present only once. The specimen sequenced was PBMCs or T cells enriched from blood (not recorded which). The source of these receptors is a woman aged 25 to 39 who had recovered from COVID-19.

This chain joins TRBV5-1 and TRBJ1-4; tentatively, D is TRBD1 (6 bases). CDR1 is SGHRS, CDR2 YFSETQ, per germline. CDR3 length: 16 residues. Trimming took 0 bases from V and 6 from J, leaving 15 bases between them. This CDR3 is CASSLAGWGRDEKLFF. The CDR3 DNA follows: TGCGCCAGCAGCTTGGCCGGTTGGGGGCGGGATGAAAAACTGTTTTTT. Full variable domain (outside the CDR3, taken from reference TRBV5-1 and TRBJ1-4): KAGVTQTPRYLIKTRGQQVTLSCSPISGHRSVSWYQQTPGQGLQFLFEYFSETQRNKGNFPGRFSGRQFSNSRSEMNVSTLELGDSALYLCASSLAGWGRDEKLFFGSGTQLSVL.

This chain connects TRBV5-5 to TRBJ2-1, with unresolved D. This CDR3 has 12 amino acids. Germline-derived CDR1 and CDR2 are SGHKS and YYEKEE (reference sequence). V was cut by 5 bases and J by 9 bases, with 12 bases left in between. In DNA form, the CDR3 reads TGTGCCAGCAGTTACTCCGACACTGAGCAGTTCTTC. It codes for CASSYSDTEQFF.

The chain carries TRBV30 and TRBJ2-5; 7 bases agree with TRBD1. The trim removed 2 bases at V and 5 bases at J, leaving 2 bases unmatched. From germline, CDR1 is GTSNPN and CDR2 SVGIG (reference sequence). This CDR3 contains 12 residues. DNA for the CDR3: TGTGCCTGGAGTATGACAGGGGAGACCCAGTACTTC. This sequence encodes CAWSMTGETQYF.

The J gene is TRBJ2-3, the V gene TRBV18; no firm D call. Deletions cut 2 bases from V and 2 bases from J, with 11 bases between. The CDR3 spans 15 residues. In germline, CDR1 is KGHSH, CDR2 LQKENI. The DNA of the CDR3 is TGTGCCAGCTCACCAATCCTAACGATCACAGATACGCAGTATTTT. It encodes CASSPILTITDTQYF.

V gene TRBV5-1 combines with J gene TRBJ1-6, with 10 bases lining up with TRBD1. The length of the CDR3 is 14 residues. Germline V gene sequence: CDR1 SGHRS, CDR2 YFSETQ. Trimming removed 5 bases from V and 10 bases from J; junction bases left unmatched: 6. CDR3 in amino acids: CASRPGTGVSPLHF. The CDR3 DNA is TGCGCCAGCAGGCCCGGGACAGGGGTCTCACCCCTCCACTTT.

The genes are TRBV5-5 and TRBJ2-5, with 7 bases lining up with TRBD2. Per the germline V gene, CDR1 is SGHKS and CDR2 is YYEKEE (reference sequence). The CDR3 totals 16 residues. The ends lost 0 bases at V and 5 bases at J; junction bases unmatched: 10. The CDR3 bases are TGTGCCAGCAGCTTGGAATCAGTTCTCGGGAGGGAGACCCAGTACTTC. Translating it yields CASSLESVLGRETQYF.

The rearrangement links TRBV7-3 to TRBJ1-5; D gene uncertain. The ends were cut back, 2 bases at V and 4 bases at J, with 6 bases in the middle. CDR3 length equals 13 residues. From germline, CDR1 is SGHTA and CDR2 FQGTGA. The CDR3: CASSLYPNQPQHF. The CDR3 nucleotides read TGTGCCAGCAGCTTATATCCGAATCAGCCCCAGCATTTT.

The chain links TRBV6-1 to TRBJ2-7; 9 bases are a match to TRBD1. Looked up from germline, CDR1 is MNHNS and CDR2 is SASEGT. V lost 2 bases and J lost 4; bases outside the gene matches: 6. This CDR3 region has 15 residues. CDR3 protein: CASSETGTGRYEQYF. DNA for the CDR3: TGTGCCAGCAGTGAAACCGGGACAGGGAGGTACGAGCAGTACTTC.

The V gene is TRBV7-2, the J gene TRBJ1-2; TRBD1 is a possible D gene (5 bases). This CDR3 has 15 amino acids. Trimming pared 4 bases from V and 8 bases from J, leaving 20 bases between. Germline CDR1 SGHTA, CDR2 FQGNSA. As DNA, the CDR3 is TGTGCCAGCAGCTCCCCGGGAGGAGGGGATAGAGGCTACACCTTC. This encodes CASSSPGGGDRGYTF.

The chain has TRBV24-1 and TRBJ1-4; 7 bases are shared with TRBD1. The germline gives CDR1 KGHDR, CDR2 SFDVKD. The V and J ends lost 3 bases and 7 bases, in that order; junction bases with no gene match: 4. The CDR3 runs 14 residues. CDR3 in amino acids: CATSDPRTGEKLFF. The DNA for the CDR3 is TGTGCCACCAGTGATCCCCGGACAGGTGAAAAACTGTTTTTT.

This clone has only one observation. The V call is TRBV7-3, the J call TRBJ1-2; 9 bases are shared with TRBD1. V lost 7 bases, J lost 5 bases, and 8 bases stayed unmatched. This CDR3 spans 14 amino acids. Per the germline V gene, CDR1 is SGHTA and CDR2 is FQGTGA. For the CDR3, the DNA is TGTGCCAGCACCCTAGGGACAGGGAGATATGGCTACACCTTC. Translating it yields CASTLGTGRYGYTF. Using reference TRBV7-3 and TRBJ1-2 for the parts outside the CDR3, the full variable domain is GAGVSQTPSNKVTEKGKYVELRCDPISGHTALYWYRQSLGQGPEFLIYFQGTGAADDSGLPNDRFFAVRPEGSVSTLKIQRTERGDSAVYLCASTLGTGRYGYTFGSGTRLTVV.

This chain links TRBV6-2 or TRBV6-3 with TRBJ2-2; D perhaps matches TRBD1 (6 bases). Trimming took 3 bases from V and 5 from J, leaving 10 bases between them. The germline V gene has CDR1 MNHEY and CDR2 SVGEGT. The CDR3 sequence is 14 residues long. The CDR3 protein is CASSYWGPTGELFF. DNA for the CDR3: TGTGCCAGCAGTTATTGGGGGCCGACCGGGGAGCTGTTTTTT.

Of note for this clone: The sample has other DNA sequences that encode this CDR3 too. The V call is TRBV11-3, the J call TRBJ2-5, with 14 bases aligning to TRBD2. Germline V CDR1 and CDR2: SGHNT, YENEEA. This CDR3 comprises 16 residues. The V and J ends lost 3 bases and 2 bases, in that order; junction bases with no gene match: 2. The CDR3 reads CASSLGLAGEQETQYF. CDR3 coding DNA: TGTGCCAGCAGCTTGGGACTAGCGGGGGAACAAGAGACCCAGTACTTC.

This chain uses TRBV19 with TRBJ1-5, with 9 positions matching TRBD1. V trimming: 5 bases; J trimming: 6 bases; junction bases outside the gene matches: 8. Germline V gives CDR1 LNHDA, CDR2 SQIVND (reference sequence). This CDR3 contains 15 residues. The CDR3 nucleotides read TGTGCCAGTAGTGAGACAGGGGGAGGGAGTCAGCCCCAGCATTTT. Its protein product is CASSETGGGSQPQHF.

The chain combines TRBV3-1 (or the pseudogene TRBV3-2) with TRBJ2-1; no reliable D call. V lost 1 base to trimming and J lost 11 bases, with 15 bases between them. The CDR3 extends over 14 amino acids. Germline V CDR1 and CDR2: LGHDT, YNNKEL (reference sequence). The CDR3 bases are TGTGCCAGCAGCCAAGGGCCGATCCGAAGTCAGCAGTTCTTC. It yields the protein CASSQGPIRSQQFF.

This sequence joins TRBV6-5 and TRBJ1-1; 7 bases are a match to TRBD1. The germline CDR1 and CDR2 sequences are MNHEY and SVGAGI. J gave up 2 bases and V 7 bases, and 7 bases lay outside the gene matches. The length of the CDR3 is 14 residues. The CDR3 nucleotides read TGTGCCAGCATGACCCAGGGGGGTAACACTGAAGCTTTCTTT. Its translation is CASMTQGGNTEAFF.

The chain links TRBV5-1 to TRBJ1-6; the D gene is possibly TRBD1 (5 bases). V was cut by 0 bases and J by 7 bases, with 14 bases left in between. The CDR3 loop spans 16 amino acids. Germline CDR1 SGHRS, CDR2 YFSETQ. The CDR3 DNA is TGCGCCAGCAGCTTGGCCAGAGTGACAGAAAATTCACCCCTCCACTTT. Its translation is CASSLARVTENSPLHF.

Only one count was recorded for this clone. The V gene is TRBV7-2, the J gene TRBJ2-3; perhaps TRBD2 as D (7 bases). V lost 1 base and J 2 bases, leaving 13 bases between the germline ends. The CDR3 totals 16 residues. Germline V CDR1 and CDR2: SGHTA, FQGNSA. The DNA for the CDR3 is TGTGCCAGCAGCTTAGAGGGGGGGATCCTCACAGATACGCAGTATTTT. This sequence encodes CASSLEGGILTDTQYF.

J is TRBJ2-2 and V is TRBV5-4; TRBD1 matches 8 bases. From germline, CDR1 is SGHNT and CDR2 YYREEE (reference sequence). The trim removed 4 bases at V and 6 bases at J, leaving 5 bases unmatched. This CDR3 spans 14 amino acids. This CDR3 is CASSLPTGAGELFF. The CDR3 coding sequence is TGTGCCAGCAGCCTGCCGACAGGGGCCGGGGAGCTGTTTTTT.

V and J are TRBV29-1 and TRBJ1-2; a weak D match, TRBD1 (5 bases). Trimming left V 1 base short and J 8 bases short, with 20 bases between. Looked up from germline, CDR1 is SQVTM and CDR2 is ANQGSEA. The CDR3 covers 15 residues. CDR3 region: CSVEAFEGALGGYTF. The CDR3 DNA reads as TGCAGCGTTGAAGCCTTCGAAGGGGCCCTGGGGGGCTACACCTTC.

V gene TRBV5-1 combines with J gene TRBJ1-5; a possible D gene is TRBD1 (5 bases). The CDR3 spans 14 residues. Trimming pared 0 bases from V and 7 bases from J, leaving 11 bases between. The germline gives CDR1 SGHRS, CDR2 YFSETQ. CDR3 nucleotide sequence: TGCGCCAGCAGCTTGGGCGGGACTGGACAGCCCCAGCATTTT. Residues: CASSLGGTGQPQHF.

The V gene is TRBV4-3, the J gene TRBJ2-1, with 9 bases matching TRBD2. With 0 bases clipped from V and 7 bases from J, the junction kept 13 bases outside the gene matches. Germline loops: CDR1 LGHNA, CDR2 YSLEER. The CDR3 consists of 18 residues. CDR3 sequence (DNA): TGCGCCAGCAGCCAAGACTCCCTCCTAGCGGGATGGGGTAATGAGCAGTTCTTC. Encoded protein: CASSQDSLLAGWGNEQFF.

This rearrangement joins TRBV3-1 (or the pseudogene TRBV3-2) to TRBJ2-5; a possible D gene is TRBD1 (6 bases). This CDR3 is built from 14 residues. The V and J ends lost 4 bases and 5 bases respectively, with 14 bases between them. Germline values: CDR1 LGHDT, CDR2 YNNKEL (reference sequence). CDR3 in DNA: TGTGCCAGCAGCCCCCCCAGGGGTGCGGAGACCCAGTACTTC. Translation: CASSPPRGAETQYF.

This clone is a singleton in its sample. The CDR3 protein is CSVSGGRNYGYTF. The CDR3 DNA is TGCAGCGTCTCTGGCGGCCGTAACTATGGCTACACCTTC. The V gene is TRBV29-1, the J gene TRBJ1-2, with D uncertain. The V and J ends lost 6 bases and 1 base respectively, with 12 bases between them. The V gene's germline CDR1 is SQVTM and CDR2 ANQGSEA. The CDR3 contains 13 residues.

The chain links TRBV3-1 (or the pseudogene TRBV3-2) to TRBJ2-1, with D tentatively TRBD2 (5 bases). The CDR3 covers 16 residues. V was shortened by 0 bases and J by 4 bases, with 13 bases between the two germline ends. CDR1 LGHDT and CDR2 YNNKEL come from the germline V gene (reference sequence). The DNA of the CDR3 is TGTGCCAGCAGCCAAGATTTCGGGGTTGGGTACAATGAGCAGTTCTTC. This codes for CASSQDFGVGYNEQFF.

CDR3: CASSRSGRGTEAFF. CDR3 nucleotides: TGTGCCAGCAGCCGCTCAGGCAGGGGCACTGAAGCTTTCTTT. The rearrangement links TRBV9 to TRBJ1-1, with D perhaps matching TRBD1 (6 bases). The germline V and J ends were trimmed by 4 bases and 4 bases, with 14 bases remaining between them. Germline assignment: CDR1 SGDLS and CDR2 YYNGEE. CDR3 length: 14 amino acids.

V gene TRBV9 combines with J gene TRBJ2-7, with TRBD1 matching 7 bases. Losses at the gene ends were 4 bases for V and 0 bases for J; bases not matched to a gene: 4. The CDR3 is 14 residues long. Germline values: CDR1 SGDLS, CDR2 YYNGEE. The CDR3 protein is CASSPGTASYEQYF. Here the CDR3 DNA reads TGTGCCAGCAGCCCCGGGACAGCCTCCTACGAGCAGTACTTC.

The chain employs TRBV7-9 and TRBJ1-1; no clear D. The CDR3 runs to 15 residues. Trimming removed 4 bases from V and 0 bases from J, with 12 bases in between. Germline V CDR1 and CDR2: SEHNR, FQNEAQ (reference sequence). This CDR3 is CASSSPSRMNTEAFF. The CDR3 DNA reads TGTGCCAGCAGCTCCCCGAGTCGAATGAACACTGAAGCTTTCTTT. Full variable domain (missing parts from reference TRBV7-9 and TRBJ1-1): DTGVSQNPRHKITKRGQNVTFRCDPISEHNRLYWYRQTLGQGPEFLTYFQNEAQLEKSRLLSDRFSAERPKGSFSTLEIQRTEQGDSAMYLCASSSPSRMNTEAFFGQGTRLTVV.

The V gene is TRBV19, the J gene TRBJ2-5, with D perhaps matching TRBD2 (6 bases). With 10 bases removed from V and 4 bases from J, the gap between germline ends came to 25 bases. Germline assignment: CDR1 LNHDA and CDR2 SQIVND (reference sequence). The CDR3 sequence is 16 residues long. In nucleotides, the CDR3 is TGTGCCACCAAAGGAGGGCCTGGTAAGGGGTTAGAGACCCAGTACTTC. It encodes CATKGGPGKGLETQYF. The complete variable domain, with remaining parts taken from reference TRBV19 and TRBJ2-5, reads DGGITQSPKYLFRKEGQNVTLSCEQNLNHDAMYWYRQDPGQGLRLIYYSQIVNDFQKGDIAEGYSVSREKKESFPLTVTSAQKNPTAFYLCATKGGPGKGLETQYFGPGTRLLVL.